This T cell receptor (beta chain) originates from a study of identical twins. Whole-study results and caveats: There was an excess of low generation probability in the out-of-frame alpha sequences that twins shared. Part of the zero-insertion signal could reflect confounding by invariant MAIT and iNKT cells. Models, which agreed with sharing between unrelated individuals, nonetheless underestimated the out-of-frame TCR alpha sharing seen in monozygotic twins.

Note on this clonotype: No antigen is known for it.

Unique molecular identifiers were present on cDNA, and template switching added a universal primer site. Using its own MiXCR run on the 5' RACE reads, TCRdb lists one record per CDR3 protein. The sample includes 1.5 million to 2 million distinct CDR3 sequences, around a third of them seen just once. From germline, CDR1 is PRHDT and CDR2 FYEKMQ (reference sequence). The CDR3 is 13 amino acids. Sample: cord blood. J is TRBJ2-4 and V is TRBV13; D remains ambiguous. The last part of the DNA fits TRBJ2-7 better; the J call may be wrong. The sequence came from a newborn girl in good health. Here the CDR3 DNA reads TGTGCCAGCAGCCCCCAGATAGGGCACGAGCAGTACTTC. Its protein product is CASSPQIGHEQYF.